Listed below are T cell receptor beta chains from one sample, sequenced in a study of shared clonotypes between healthy human individuals. Generated by immunoSEQ multiplex PCR, the TCRdb table keeps only in-frame clones and is missing some. The table shows millions of clones, with approximately 90% occurring only once. The sequenced sample was naive CD4+ T cells sorted from blood. The receptors were gathered from a man aged 18 to 30 in good health. Each CDR3 is given with its conserved first and last residue. D genes are given only for firm matches. The size field is filled for only some rows; it gives once, few, many or a size class.

V,D,size,CDR3
TRBV7-9,TRBD1,.,CASSLGQGIQETQYF
TRBV6-1,TRBD1,.,CASSDDRGNSPLHF
TRBV5-6,.,few,CASSLDSRFNSPLHF
TRBV6-1,.,few,CASSEQGANQPQHF
TRBV10-1,.,.,CASSRDTTGELFF
TRBV7-9,.,.,CASNKGLNTEAFF
TRBV5-1,TRBD1,.,CASSETGGRGYGYTF
TRBV18,.,.,CASSPRGGDAYGYTF
TRBV19,TRBD1,few,CASSRTGQGFNEQYF
TRBV27,TRBD1,few,CASRRTGVIHEQYF
TRBV2,TRBD1,.,CASREQGANEQYF
TRBV2,TRBD2,.,CASSDRSATLATRYNEQFF
TRBV28,TRBD1,.,CASSYRTGYTEAFF
TRBV5-1,TRBD1,.,CASSSQGVDTQYF
TRBV6-5,.,.,CASSSPMVGALYEQYF
TRBV7-2,.,.,CASSLLGQGHEQYF
TRBV29-1,TRBD1,.,CSVFTGQGWDTQYF
TRBV10-3,.,.,CAITAGGNQPQHF
TRBV7-2,.,.,CASSLIANEQFF
TRBV5-1,TRBD1,.,CASSLTGGRRRGYTF
TRBV29-1,.,.,CSVDRAQYF
TRBV6-5,.,.,CASTQRGEGGTQYF
TRBV2,.,.,CASSSQGRVEAFF
TRBV7-2,.,.,CASSFTFSYEQYF
TRBV11-2,TRBD2,.,CASSLRGVNEQFF
TRBV10-3,TRBD1,.,CAISDRTGGEKLFF
TRBV30,TRBD2,.,CAWSGGGEDIQYF
TRBV19,TRBD1,.,CASSSTGMGGAFF
TRBV5-1,TRBD1,.,CASSLGTGGNGNEKLFF
TRBV10-3,.,once,CAIRAGNTNEKLFF
TRBV11-2,.,.,CASSLEVSNEQFF
TRBV18,TRBD1,once,CASSLDLGTVGSGNTIYF
TRBV6-6,.,.,CASSLTGGYTF
TRBV9,.,.,CASSSFRGAGYTF
TRBV30,.,.,CAWSPGNTIYF
TRBV7-8,TRBD2,once,CASSFKGLEADTQYF
TRBV7-2,TRBD1,.,CASSSAGGGNGYTF
TRBV7-2,.,.,CASSPTGFYGGNQPQHF
TRBV30,.,.,CAWSVLRFRDTEAFF
TRBV9,.,.,CASSVGGVQPQHF
TRBV2,TRBD2,.,CASILGGGSYEQYF
TRBV6-5,.,few,CASRKGGIWSPLHF
TRBV5-1,TRBD1,.,CASSFITGAGNEQFF
TRBV10-1,TRBD2,.,CASTMRSSGGYLQETQYF
TRBV5-1,TRBD2,.,CASSFGGGAGTDTQYF
TRBV21-1,.,.,CASSKDGYNQPQHF
TRBV6-5,.,.,CASSAGYNEQFF
TRBV5-1,TRBD1,.,CASSLTGQGVHEQYF
TRBV4-1,TRBD1,once,CASSQLGTVQETQYF
TRBV25-1,TRBD1,.,CASSGATGGVAEAFF
TRBV4-1,TRBD1,.,CASSPTGVGNTIYF
TRBV5-4,TRBD1,.,CASSTRQGADTQYF
TRBV2,.,.,CASTAGYNEQFF
TRBV11-2,.,few,CASSTERGDTEAFF
TRBV5-6,.,.,CASSLGSKNQPQHF